This T cell receptor (beta chain) is drawn from a study of shared clonotypes between healthy human individuals. CD4+ cells underwent separation, giving CD45RA+ naive and CD45RA-negative memory subsets. Germline V lookup: CDR1 SGHRS, CDR2 YFSETQ. This CDR3 has 15 amino acids. Unmatched junction bases numbered 10, after V lost 2 bases and J lost 7 bases. The study, taken as a whole, reports: In this cohort, only blood was sampled, and tissue repertoires likely differ. Naive CD4 clonotypes overlapped across a handful of donors at about 5.3%.

Remarks on this clone: The antigen is not known.

Assay: immunoSEQ multiplex PCR; the TCRdb copy retains only in-frame clones and omits some. The profile shows some 2,100,000 clones, under 97% of them singletons. The receptor was isolated from a man between 18 and 35 years old in good health. Source material: naive CD4+ T cells sorted from blood. The subset was: CD45RA+ positively selected. V is TRBV5-1 and J is TRBJ1-1; TRBD1 matches at 8 bases. Here the CDR3 DNA reads TGCGCCAGCAGCTTCGGTGGCAGGGGGCCCTTTGAAGCTTTCTTT. This translates into CASSFGGRGPFEAFF.